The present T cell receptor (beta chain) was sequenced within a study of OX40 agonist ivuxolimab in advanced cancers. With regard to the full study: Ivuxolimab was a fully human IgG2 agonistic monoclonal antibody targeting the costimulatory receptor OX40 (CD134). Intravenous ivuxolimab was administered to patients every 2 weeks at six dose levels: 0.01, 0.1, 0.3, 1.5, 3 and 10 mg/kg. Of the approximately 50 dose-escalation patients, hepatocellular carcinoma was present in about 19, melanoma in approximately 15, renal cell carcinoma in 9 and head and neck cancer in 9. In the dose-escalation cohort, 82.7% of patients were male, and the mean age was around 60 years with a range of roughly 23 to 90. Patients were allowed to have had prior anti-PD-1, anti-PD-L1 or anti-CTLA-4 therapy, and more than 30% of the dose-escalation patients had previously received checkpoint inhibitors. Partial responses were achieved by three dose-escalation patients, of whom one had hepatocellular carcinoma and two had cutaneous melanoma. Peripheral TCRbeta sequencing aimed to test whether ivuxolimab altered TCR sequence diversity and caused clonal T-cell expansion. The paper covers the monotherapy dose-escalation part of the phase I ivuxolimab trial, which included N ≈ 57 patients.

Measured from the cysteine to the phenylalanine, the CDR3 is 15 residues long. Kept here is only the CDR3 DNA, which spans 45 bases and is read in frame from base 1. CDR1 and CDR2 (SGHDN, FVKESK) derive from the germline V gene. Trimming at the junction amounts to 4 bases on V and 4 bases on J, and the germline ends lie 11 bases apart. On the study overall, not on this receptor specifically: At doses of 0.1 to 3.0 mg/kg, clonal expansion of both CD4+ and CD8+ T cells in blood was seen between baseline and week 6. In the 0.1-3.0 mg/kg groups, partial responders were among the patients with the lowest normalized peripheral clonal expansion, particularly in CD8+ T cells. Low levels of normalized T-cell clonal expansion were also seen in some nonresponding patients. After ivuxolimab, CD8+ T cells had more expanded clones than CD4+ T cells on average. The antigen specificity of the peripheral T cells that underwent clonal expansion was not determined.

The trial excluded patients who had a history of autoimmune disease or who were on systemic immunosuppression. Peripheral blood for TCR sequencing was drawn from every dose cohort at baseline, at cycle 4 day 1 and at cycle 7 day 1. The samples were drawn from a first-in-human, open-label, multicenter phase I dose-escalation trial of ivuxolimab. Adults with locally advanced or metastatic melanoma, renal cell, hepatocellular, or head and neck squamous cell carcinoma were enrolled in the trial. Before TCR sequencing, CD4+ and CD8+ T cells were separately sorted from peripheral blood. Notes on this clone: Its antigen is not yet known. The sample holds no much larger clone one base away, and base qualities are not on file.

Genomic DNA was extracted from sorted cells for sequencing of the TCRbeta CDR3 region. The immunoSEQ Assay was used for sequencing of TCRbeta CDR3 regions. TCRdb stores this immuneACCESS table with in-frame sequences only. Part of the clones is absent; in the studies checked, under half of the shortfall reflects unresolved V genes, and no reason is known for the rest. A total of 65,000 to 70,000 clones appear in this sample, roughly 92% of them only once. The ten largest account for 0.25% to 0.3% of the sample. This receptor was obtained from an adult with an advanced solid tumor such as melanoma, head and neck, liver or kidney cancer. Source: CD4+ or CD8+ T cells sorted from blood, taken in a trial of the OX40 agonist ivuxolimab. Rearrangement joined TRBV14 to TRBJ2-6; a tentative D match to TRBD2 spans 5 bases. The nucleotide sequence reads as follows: TGTGCCAGCAGCCGAGGGCCCCGGGGGGCCAACGTCCTGACTTTC. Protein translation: CASSRGPRGANVLTF.